Listed below are T cell receptor beta chains from one sample, sequenced in a study of T cell responses to AZD1222 COVID-19 vaccine. Sequencing used immunoSEQ multiplex PCR; TCRdb keeps in-frame clones, though not all of them. The table shows more than 100,000 clones, with less than 90% occurring only once. Specimen: peripheral blood, collected on day 0 of AZD1222 vaccination. The receptors originated from an adult in good health. Each CDR3 is given with its conserved first and last residue. A D gene is named only where the DNA matches it firmly. Expanded clones are given a class, and other clones once, few, many or no size at all.

v_gene: TRBV6-5
abundance: once
len: 15
j_gene: TRBJ2-1
d_gene: -
CDR3aa: CASSYRESSYNEQFF
CDR3nt: TGTGCCAGCAGTTACCGAGAAAGCTCCTACAATGAGCAGTTCTTC

v_gene: TRBV6-8
abundance: -
len: 15
j_gene: TRBJ1-1
d_gene: -
CDR3aa: CASSYSAEGDTEAFF
CDR3nt: TGTGCCAGCAGTTACTCGGCTGAGGGGGACACTGAAGCTTTCTTT

v_gene: TRBV7-9
abundance: -
len: 18
j_gene: TRBJ2-3
d_gene: TRBD2
CDR3aa: CASSPKVWSSGGSDTQYF
CDR3nt: TGTGCCAGCAGCCCAAAGGTTTGGAGTAGCGGGGGATCGGATACGCAGTATTTT

v_gene: TRBV29-1
abundance: -
len: 10
j_gene: TRBJ1-2
d_gene: -
CDR3aa: CSVDADGYTF
CDR3nt: TGCAGCGTTGACGCCGATGGCTACACCTTC

v_gene: TRBV10-3
abundance: -
len: 14
j_gene: TRBJ1-1
d_gene: TRBD1
CDR3aa: CAISGDRGNTEAFF
CDR3nt: TGTGCCATCAGCGGGGACAGGGGGAACACTGAAGCTTTCTTT

v_gene: TRBV5-4
abundance: -
len: 15
j_gene: TRBJ2-7
d_gene: -
CDR3aa: CASSEGDSIQYEQYF
CDR3nt: TGTGCCAGCAGCGAAGGGGACTCTATACAGTACGAGCAGTACTTC

v_gene: TRBV18
abundance: -
len: 15
j_gene: TRBJ2-7
d_gene: -
CDR3aa: CASSQTVGLVAEQYF
CDR3nt: TGTGCCAGCTCACAAACCGTGGGGTTGGTGGCCGAGCAGTACTTC

v_gene: TRBV28
abundance: -
len: 15
j_gene: TRBJ2-2
d_gene: TRBD2
CDR3aa: CASSSLAGWAGELFF
CDR3nt: TGTGCCAGCAGTTCGCTAGCGGGCTGGGCCGGGGAGCTGTTTTTT

v_gene: TRBV27
abundance: few
len: 14
j_gene: TRBJ1-2
d_gene: -
CDR3aa: CASSFRGPWGGYTF
CDR3nt: TGTGCCAGCAGTTTTCGCGGGCCCTGGGGTGGCTACACCTTC

v_gene: TRBV30
abundance: -
len: 13
j_gene: TRBJ2-4
d_gene: -
CDR3aa: CAWTGVAKNIQYF
CDR3nt: TGTGCCTGGACAGGGGTAGCCAAAAACATTCAGTACTTC

v_gene: TRBV6-5
abundance: -
len: 12
j_gene: TRBJ1-2
d_gene: -
CDR3aa: CASTPGREPYTF
CDR3nt: TGTGCCAGCACCCCTGGGCGGGAACCCTACACCTTC

v_gene: TRBV13
abundance: -
len: 17
j_gene: TRBJ2-7
d_gene: -
CDR3aa: CASSARTDLGSSYEQYF
CDR3nt: TGTGCCAGCAGCGCGAGGACAGACCTTGGTAGCTCCTACGAGCAGTACTTC

v_gene: TRBV2
abundance: many
len: 20
j_gene: TRBJ2-1
d_gene: TRBD2
CDR3aa: CASSTYFGTSGRWAHNEQFF
CDR3nt: TGTGCCAGCAGTACATACTTTGGGACTAGCGGGAGATGGGCTCACAATGAGCAGTTCTTC

v_gene: TRBV29-1
abundance: -
len: 14
j_gene: TRBJ2-5
d_gene: -
CDR3aa: CSVGGSADKETQYF
CDR3nt: TGCAGCGTTGGAGGGAGCGCGGATAAAGAGACCCAGTACTTC

v_gene: TRBV9
abundance: -
len: 13
j_gene: TRBJ2-3
d_gene: -
CDR3aa: CASSGGDLWAQYF
CDR3nt: TGTGCCAGCAGCGGGGGGGACCTCTGGGCGCAGTATTTT

v_gene: TRBV27
abundance: -
len: 15
j_gene: TRBJ1-6
d_gene: -
CDR3aa: CASGPGATYNSPLHF
CDR3nt: TGTGCCAGCGGCCCAGGGGCGACCTATAATTCACCCCTCCACTTT

v_gene: TRBV23-1
abundance: -
len: 13
j_gene: TRBJ2-5
d_gene: TRBD1
CDR3aa: CASRKTGGETQYF
CDR3nt: TGCGCCAGCAGAAAAACAGGGGGGGAGACCCAGTACTTC

v_gene: TRBV11-3
abundance: once
len: 14
j_gene: TRBJ1-2
d_gene: TRBD1
CDR3aa: CASSFSGTAGGYTF
CDR3nt: TGTGCCAGCAGCTTTTCCGGGACAGCAGGGGGCTACACCTTC

v_gene: TRBV6-2/TRBV6-3
abundance: -
len: 13
j_gene: TRBJ1-1
d_gene: -
CDR3aa: CASSYHGGTEAFF
CDR3nt: TGTGCCAGCAGTTATCACGGGGGGACTGAAGCTTTCTTT

v_gene: TRBV6-4
abundance: -
len: 14
j_gene: TRBJ2-3
d_gene: TRBD2
CDR3aa: CASSAGGHADTQYF
CDR3nt: TGTGCCAGCAGTGCGGGGGGGCATGCGGATACGCAGTATTTT

v_gene: TRBV9
abundance: few
len: 15
j_gene: TRBJ2-2
d_gene: -
CDR3aa: CASSPHPDSTGELFF
CDR3nt: TGTGCCAGCAGCCCTCACCCGGACAGCACCGGGGAGCTGTTTTTT

v_gene: TRBV7-9
abundance: -
len: 14
j_gene: TRBJ2-7
d_gene: -
CDR3aa: CASSLSEQNYEQYF
CDR3nt: TGTGCCAGCAGCTTATCTGAACAGAACTACGAGCAGTACTTC

v_gene: TRBV19
abundance: -
len: 13
j_gene: TRBJ1-5
d_gene: -
CDR3aa: CASRRDSNQPQHF
CDR3nt: TGTGCCAGTAGAAGGGATAGCAATCAGCCCCAGCATTTT

v_gene: TRBV30
abundance: -
len: 13
j_gene: TRBJ2-3
d_gene: TRBD2
CDR3aa: CAWTSGNTDTQYF
CDR3nt: TGTGCCTGGACTAGCGGGAATACAGATACGCAGTATTTT

v_gene: TRBV3-1/TRBV3-2
abundance: -
len: 16
j_gene: TRBJ2-7
d_gene: -
CDR3aa: CASSQGGTSLGYEQYF
CDR3nt: TGTGCCAGCAGCCAGGGGGGAACTAGTCTGGGTTACGAGCAGTACTTC

v_gene: TRBV27
abundance: -
len: 14
j_gene: TRBJ2-7
d_gene: TRBD1
CDR3aa: CASRSDRVSYEQYF
CDR3nt: TGTGCCAGCAGGTCGGACAGGGTTTCGTACGAGCAGTACTTC

v_gene: TRBV24-1
abundance: -
len: 15
j_gene: TRBJ2-7
d_gene: TRBD2
CDR3aa: CATSEGWRESHEQYF
CDR3nt: TGTGCCACCAGTGAAGGTTGGCGGGAGAGCCACGAGCAGTACTTC

v_gene: TRBV6-5
abundance: -
len: 15
j_gene: TRBJ2-7
d_gene: -
CDR3aa: CASSQLGERGHEQYF
CDR3nt: TGTGCCAGCAGCCAGCTGGGGGAACGGGGTCACGAGCAGTACTTC

v_gene: TRBV4-1
abundance: few
len: 14
j_gene: TRBJ2-3
d_gene: -
CDR3aa: CASSQDVRARTQYF
CDR3nt: TGCGCCAGCAGCCAAGACGTGCGGGCGAGGACGCAGTATTTT

v_gene: TRBV28
abundance: -
len: 11
j_gene: TRBJ2-7
d_gene: -
CDR3aa: CASTSIEQQYF
CDR3nt: TGTGCCAGCACCTCGATAGAACAGCAGTACTTC